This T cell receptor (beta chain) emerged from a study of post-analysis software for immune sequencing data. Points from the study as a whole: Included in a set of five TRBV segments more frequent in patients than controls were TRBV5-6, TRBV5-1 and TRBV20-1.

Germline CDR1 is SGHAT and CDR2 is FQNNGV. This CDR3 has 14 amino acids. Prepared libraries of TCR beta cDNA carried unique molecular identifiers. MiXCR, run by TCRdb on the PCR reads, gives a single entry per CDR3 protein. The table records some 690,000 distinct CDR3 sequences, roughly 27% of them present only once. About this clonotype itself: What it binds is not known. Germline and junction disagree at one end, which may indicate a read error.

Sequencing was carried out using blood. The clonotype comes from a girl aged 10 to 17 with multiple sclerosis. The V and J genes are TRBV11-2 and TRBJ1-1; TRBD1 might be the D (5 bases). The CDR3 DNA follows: TGTGCCAGCAACTTAGGGACGGCGAACACTGAAGCTTTCTTT. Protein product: CASNLGTANTEAFF.